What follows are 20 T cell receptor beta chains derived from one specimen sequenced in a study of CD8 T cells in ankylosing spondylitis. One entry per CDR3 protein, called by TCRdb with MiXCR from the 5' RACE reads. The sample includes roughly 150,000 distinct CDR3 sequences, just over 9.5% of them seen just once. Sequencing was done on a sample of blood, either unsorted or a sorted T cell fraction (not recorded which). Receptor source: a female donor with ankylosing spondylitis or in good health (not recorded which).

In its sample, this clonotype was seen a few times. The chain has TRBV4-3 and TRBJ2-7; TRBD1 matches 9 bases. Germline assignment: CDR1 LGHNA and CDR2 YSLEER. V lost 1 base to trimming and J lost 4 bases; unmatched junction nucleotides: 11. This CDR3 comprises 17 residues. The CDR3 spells CASSQGTGAPGGYEQYF. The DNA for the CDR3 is TGCGCCAGCAGCCAAGGGACAGGGGCTCCCGGGGGTTACGAGCAGTACTTC.

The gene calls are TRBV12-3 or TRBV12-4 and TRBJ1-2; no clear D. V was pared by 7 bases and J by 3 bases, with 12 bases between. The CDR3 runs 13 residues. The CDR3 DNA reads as TGTGCCAGCACCTTGGCTGGAGACTATGGCTACACCTTC. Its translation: CASTLAGDYGYTF.

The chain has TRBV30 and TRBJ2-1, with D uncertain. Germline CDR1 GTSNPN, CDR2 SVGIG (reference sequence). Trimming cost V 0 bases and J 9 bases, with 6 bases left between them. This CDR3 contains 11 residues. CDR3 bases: TGTGCCTGGAGTGTTACCGGTGAGCAGTTCTTC. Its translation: CAWSVTGEQFF.

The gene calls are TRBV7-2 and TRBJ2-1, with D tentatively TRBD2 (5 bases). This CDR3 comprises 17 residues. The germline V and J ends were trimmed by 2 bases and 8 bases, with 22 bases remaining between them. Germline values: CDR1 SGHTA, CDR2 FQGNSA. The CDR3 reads CASSLLYPTFEGHEQFF. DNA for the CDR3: TGTGCCAGCAGCTTATTGTACCCGACATTCGAGGGCCATGAGCAGTTCTTC.

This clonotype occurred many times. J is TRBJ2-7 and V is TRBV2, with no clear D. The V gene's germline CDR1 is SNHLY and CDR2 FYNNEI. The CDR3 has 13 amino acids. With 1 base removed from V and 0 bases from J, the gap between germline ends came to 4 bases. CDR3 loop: CASSEGDSYEQYF. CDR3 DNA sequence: TGTGCCAGCAGTGAAGGGGACTCCTACGAGCAGTACTTC.

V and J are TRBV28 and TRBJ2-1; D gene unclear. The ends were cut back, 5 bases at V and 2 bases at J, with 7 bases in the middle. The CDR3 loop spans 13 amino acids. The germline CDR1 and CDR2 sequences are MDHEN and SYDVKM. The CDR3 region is CASSPSPYNEQFF. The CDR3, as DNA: TGTGCCAGCAGTCCCTCCCCCTACAATGAGCAGTTCTTC.

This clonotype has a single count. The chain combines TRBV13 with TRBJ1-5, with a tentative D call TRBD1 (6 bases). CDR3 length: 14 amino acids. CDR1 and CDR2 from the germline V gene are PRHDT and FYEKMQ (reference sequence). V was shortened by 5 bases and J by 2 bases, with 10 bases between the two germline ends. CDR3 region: CASSRRQGNQPQHF. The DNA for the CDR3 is TGTGCCAGCAGCCGCCGACAGGGCAATCAGCCCCAGCATTTT.

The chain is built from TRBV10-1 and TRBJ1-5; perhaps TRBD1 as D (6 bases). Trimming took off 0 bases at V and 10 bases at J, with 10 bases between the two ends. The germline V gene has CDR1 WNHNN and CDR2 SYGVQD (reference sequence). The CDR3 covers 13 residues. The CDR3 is CASSESLGQPQHF. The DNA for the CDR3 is TGCGCCAGCAGTGAGTCTTTGGGACAACCCCAGCATTTT.

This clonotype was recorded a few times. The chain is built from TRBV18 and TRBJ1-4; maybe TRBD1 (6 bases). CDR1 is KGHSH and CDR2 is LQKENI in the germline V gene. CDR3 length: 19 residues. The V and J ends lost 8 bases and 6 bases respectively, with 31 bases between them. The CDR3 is CASQGRSRVLGDPYEKLFF. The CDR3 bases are TGTGCCAGCCAGGGGCGGAGTCGAGTCCTTGGGGACCCCTATGAAAAACTGTTTTTT.

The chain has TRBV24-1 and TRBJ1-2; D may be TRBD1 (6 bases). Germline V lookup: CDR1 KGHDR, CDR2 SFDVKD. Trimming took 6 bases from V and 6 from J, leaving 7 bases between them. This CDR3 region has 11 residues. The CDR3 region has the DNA TGTGCCACCAGTAACAGGGATGGCTACACCTTC. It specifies CATSNRDGYTF.

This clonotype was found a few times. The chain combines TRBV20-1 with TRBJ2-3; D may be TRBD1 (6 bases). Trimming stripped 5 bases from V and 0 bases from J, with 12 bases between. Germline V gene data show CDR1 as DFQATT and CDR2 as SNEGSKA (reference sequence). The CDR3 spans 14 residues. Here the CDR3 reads CSADDRTSTDTQYF. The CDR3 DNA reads TGCAGTGCTGATGACAGGACAAGCACAGATACGCAGTATTTT.

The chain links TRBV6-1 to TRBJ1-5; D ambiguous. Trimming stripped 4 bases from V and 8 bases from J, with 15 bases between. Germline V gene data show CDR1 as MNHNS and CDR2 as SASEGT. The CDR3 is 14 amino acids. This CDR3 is CASSVRIIAKPQHF. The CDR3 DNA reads TGTGCCAGCAGTGTACGGATTATTGCTAAGCCCCAGCATTTT.

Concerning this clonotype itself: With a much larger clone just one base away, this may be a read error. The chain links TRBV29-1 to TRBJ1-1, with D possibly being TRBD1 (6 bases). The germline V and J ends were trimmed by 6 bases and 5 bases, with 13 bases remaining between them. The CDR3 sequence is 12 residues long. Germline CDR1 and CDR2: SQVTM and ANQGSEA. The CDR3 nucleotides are TGCAGCGTCCCGTTACAGGGAACTGAAGCTTTCTTT. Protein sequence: CSVPLQGTEAFF.

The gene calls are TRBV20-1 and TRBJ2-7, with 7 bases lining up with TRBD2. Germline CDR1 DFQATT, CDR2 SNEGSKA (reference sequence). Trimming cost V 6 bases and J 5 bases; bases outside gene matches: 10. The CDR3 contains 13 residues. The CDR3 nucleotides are TGCAGTGCACCAGGCGGGAGTCTCCACGAGCAGTACTTC. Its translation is CSAPGGSLHEQYF.

The CDR3 sequence: CASSLVSGSGANVLTF. DNA for the CDR3: TGTGCCAGCAGTTTAGTGTCCGGGAGTGGGGCCAACGTCCTGACTTTC. V and J are TRBV27 and TRBJ2-6, with D possibly TRBD2 on 6 matching bases. V lost 2 bases to trimming and J lost 3 bases, with 11 bases between them. CDR3 length equals 16 residues. Germline CDR1 is MNHEY and CDR2 is SMNVEV (reference sequence).

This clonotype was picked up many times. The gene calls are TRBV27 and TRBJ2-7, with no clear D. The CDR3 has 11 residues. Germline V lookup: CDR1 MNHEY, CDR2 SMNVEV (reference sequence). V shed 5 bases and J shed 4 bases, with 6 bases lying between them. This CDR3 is CASSGPYEQYF. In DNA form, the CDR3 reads TGTGCCAGCAGTGGGCCGTACGAGCAGTACTTC.

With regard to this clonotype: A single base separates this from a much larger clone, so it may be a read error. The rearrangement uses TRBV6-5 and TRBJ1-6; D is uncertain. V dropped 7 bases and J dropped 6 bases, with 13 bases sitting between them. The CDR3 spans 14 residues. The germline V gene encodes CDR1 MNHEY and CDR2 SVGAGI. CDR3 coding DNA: TGTGCCAGCAAGTTGGGGAACAGTAATTCACCCCTCCACTTT. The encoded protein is CASKLGNSNSPLHF.

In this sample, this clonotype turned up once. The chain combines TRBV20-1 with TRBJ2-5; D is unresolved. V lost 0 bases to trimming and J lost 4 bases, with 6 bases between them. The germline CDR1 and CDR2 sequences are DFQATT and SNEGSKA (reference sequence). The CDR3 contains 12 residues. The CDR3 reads CSAREITETQYF. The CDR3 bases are TGCAGTGCTAGAGAGATCACAGAGACCCAGTACTTC.

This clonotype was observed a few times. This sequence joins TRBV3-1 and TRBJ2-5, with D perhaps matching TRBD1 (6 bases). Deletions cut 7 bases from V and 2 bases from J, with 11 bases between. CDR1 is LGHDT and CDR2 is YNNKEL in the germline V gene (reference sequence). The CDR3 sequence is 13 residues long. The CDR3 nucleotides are TGTGCCAGCAAGGAAACAGGGCAAGAGACCCAGTACTTC. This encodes CASKETGQETQYF.

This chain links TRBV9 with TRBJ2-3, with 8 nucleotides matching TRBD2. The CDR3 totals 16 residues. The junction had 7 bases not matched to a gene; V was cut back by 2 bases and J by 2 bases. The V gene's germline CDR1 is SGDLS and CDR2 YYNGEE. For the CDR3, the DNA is TGTGCCAGCAGCGTCCCATTAGCGGGGAACACAGATACGCAGTATTTT. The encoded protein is CASSVPLAGNTDTQYF.